One sample yielded the 12 T cell receptor beta chains listed below, sequenced in a study of T cells in Graves' hyperthyroidism and ophthalmopathy. Researchers amplified the TCR beta CDR3 regions from RNA transcripts. The TCR CDR3 was amplified in a first-round RT-PCR using the HTBI primer set. Via MiXCR, TCRdb re-called the multiplex PCR reads, giving one row per CDR3 protein. The sample yields 550,000 to 800,000 distinct CDR3 sequences, approximately 15% seen once. Sample: blood. The receptors here all came from a man aged 45-65 years with Graves' hyperthyroidism.

The chain uses TRBV20-1 and TRBJ1-1; TRBD1 aligns across 8 bases. Germline-derived CDR1 and CDR2 are DFQATT and SNEGSKA (reference sequence). V was pared by 4 bases and J by 3 bases, with 10 bases of the junction left unmatched. This CDR3 region has 15 residues. The DNA for the CDR3 is TGCAGTGCTACCCCGGCGGACAGGGCCGACACTGAAGCTTTCTTT. Its protein product is CSATPADRADTEAFF.

This clonotype was observed many times. This chain joins TRBV30 and TRBJ1-2; D gene unclear. This CDR3 is 13 amino acids long. The germline V and J ends were trimmed by 2 bases and 1 base, with 8 bases remaining between them. Germline V gene data show CDR1 as GTSNPN and CDR2 as SVGIG (reference sequence). The CDR3 DNA reads as TGTGCCTGGAGTCAGGATCTTAACTATGGCTACACCTTC. It codes for CAWSQDLNYGYTF.

V and J are TRBV27 and TRBJ1-2; 10 bases align to TRBD1. The CDR3 is 15 residues long. V dropped 1 base and J dropped 3; count of bases not matched to a gene: 2. Germline CDR1 is MNHEY and CDR2 is SMNVEV (reference sequence). The CDR3 sequence: CASSLLTGGDYGYTF. CDR3 DNA sequence: TGTGCCAGCAGTTTATTGACAGGGGGCGACTATGGCTACACCTTC.

This clonotype has a handful of counts. This chain joins TRBV3-1 and TRBJ1-4; perhaps TRBD1 as D (5 bases). Trimming left V 5 bases short and J 2 bases short, with 15 bases between. CDR1 is LGHDT and CDR2 is YNNKEL in the germline V gene (reference sequence). There are 16 residues in the CDR3. CDR3 nucleotide sequence: TGTGCCAGCAGCGCACCTGGGGGTGGCACTAATGAAAAACTGTTTTTT. Translating gives CASSAPGGGTNEKLFF.

This clonotype has a count of ten or more. The chain joins TRBV18 to TRBJ1-2, with 7 nucleotides matching TRBD1. Germline-derived CDR1 and CDR2 are KGHSH and LQKENI. Losses at the gene ends were 3 bases for V and 13 bases for J; bases not matched to a gene: 11. This CDR3 comprises 13 residues. CDR3 coding DNA: TGTGCCAGCTCACCGACTCAGGACAGGTTCTCCACCTTC. Encoded protein: CASSPTQDRFSTF.

V and J are TRBV27 and TRBJ2-2; D is unclear. Germline V CDR1 and CDR2: MNHEY, SMNVEV (reference sequence). The CDR3 contains 12 residues. V was trimmed by 5 bases and J by 4 bases, leaving 5 bases between them. CDR3 sequence (DNA): TGTGCCAGCAGTCCCACCACCGGGGAGCTGTTTTTT. Its protein product is CASSPTTGELFF.

This clonotype was observed at least ten times. The V and J genes are TRBV12-3 or TRBV12-4 and TRBJ2-7; the D is unclear. The CDR3 consists of 14 residues. The V end lost 6 bases, the J end lost 1 base, and 13 bases lay between the germline ends. CDR3 bases: TGTGCCAGCAGGTCAACGAGGAGTTCCTACGAGCAGTACTTC. Protein product: CASRSTRSSYEQYF.

This clonotype was detected ten times or more. V usage is TRBV28 and J usage is TRBJ1-2; D call uncertain. This CDR3 region has 13 residues. CDR1 and CDR2 (germline): MDHEN, SYDVKM. The V end was cut by 1 base, the J end by 4 bases, with 7 bases between. In nucleotides, the CDR3 is TGTGCCAGCAGTTTATTTCCCGGCTATGGCTACACCTTC. Its protein product is CASSLFPGYGYTF.

This clonotype was detected a few times. The V gene is TRBV27, the J gene TRBJ2-1; D is unresolved. Trimming cost V 3 bases and J 0 bases, with 9 bases left between them. The CDR3 runs to 15 residues. Germline CDR1 and CDR2: MNHEY and SMNVEV (reference sequence). The CDR3: CASSFSPSSYNEQFF. As DNA, the CDR3 is TGTGCCAGCAGTTTTTCTCCGAGCTCCTACAATGAGCAGTTCTTC.

The sample holds a few counts of this clonotype. The chain couples TRBV10-3 to TRBJ2-1, with TRBD2 matching over 11 bases. V lost 5 bases and J lost 8; bases outside the gene matches: 8. CDR3 size: 15 residues. Germline V gives CDR1 ENHRY, CDR2 SYGVKD. CDR3 loop: CAISFSGREGDEQFF. The CDR3 coding sequence is TGTGCCATCAGTTTTAGCGGGAGGGAGGGCGATGAGCAGTTCTTC.

The sample holds many counts of this clonotype. This chain joins TRBV28 and TRBJ2-1, with D perhaps matching TRBD1 (5 bases). In germline, CDR1 is MDHEN, CDR2 SYDVKM. With 6 bases removed from V and 4 bases from J, the gap between germline ends came to 13 bases. CDR3 size: 14 residues. DNA for the CDR3: TGTGCCAGCAGCCACGACAGAGAGTACAATGAGCAGTTCTTC. This encodes CASSHDREYNEQFF.

This clonotype was observed many times. V gene TRBV27 combines with J gene TRBJ2-2; a weak D match, TRBD2 (6 bases). The CDR3 is 17 residues long. Germline CDR1 MNHEY, CDR2 SMNVEV (reference sequence). Trimming left V 0 bases short and J 8 bases short, with 19 bases between. The CDR3 is CASSLSWGDRGAGELFF. The CDR3 DNA is TGTGCCAGCAGTTTATCGTGGGGGGACCGCGGTGCGGGGGAGCTGTTTTTT.